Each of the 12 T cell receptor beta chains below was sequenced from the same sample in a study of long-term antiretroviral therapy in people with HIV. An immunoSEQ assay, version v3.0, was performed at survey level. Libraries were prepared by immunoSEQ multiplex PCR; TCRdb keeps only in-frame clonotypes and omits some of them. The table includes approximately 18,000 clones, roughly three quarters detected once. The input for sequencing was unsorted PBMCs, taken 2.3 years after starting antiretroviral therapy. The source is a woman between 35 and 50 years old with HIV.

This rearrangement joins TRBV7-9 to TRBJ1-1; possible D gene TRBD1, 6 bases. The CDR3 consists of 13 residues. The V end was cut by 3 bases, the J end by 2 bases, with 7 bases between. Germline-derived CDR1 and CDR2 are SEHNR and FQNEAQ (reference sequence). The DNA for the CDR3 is TGTGCCAGCAGCTTGACAGGTAACACTGAAGCTTTCTTT. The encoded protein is CASSLTGNTEAFF. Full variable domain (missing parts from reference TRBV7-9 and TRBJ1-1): DTGVSQNPRHKITKRGQNVTFRCDPISEHNRLYWYRQTLGQGPEFLTYFQNEAQLEKSRLLSDRFSAERPKGSFSTLEIQRTEQGDSAMYLCASSLTGNTEAFFGQGTRLTVV.

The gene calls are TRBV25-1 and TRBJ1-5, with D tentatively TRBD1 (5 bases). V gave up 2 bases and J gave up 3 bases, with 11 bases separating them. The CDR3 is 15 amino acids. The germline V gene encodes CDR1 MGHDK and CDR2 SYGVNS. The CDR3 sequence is CASSERGWVNQPQHF. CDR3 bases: TGTGCCAGCAGTGAACGGGGCTGGGTCAATCAGCCCCAGCATTTT.

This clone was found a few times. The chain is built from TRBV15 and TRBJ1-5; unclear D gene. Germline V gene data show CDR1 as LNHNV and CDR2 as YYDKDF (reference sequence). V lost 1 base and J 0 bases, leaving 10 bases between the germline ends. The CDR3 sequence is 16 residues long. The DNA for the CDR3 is TGTGCCACCAGCAGAGCGACGGGCTATAGCAATCAGCCCCAGCATTTT. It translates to CATSRATGYSNQPQHF.

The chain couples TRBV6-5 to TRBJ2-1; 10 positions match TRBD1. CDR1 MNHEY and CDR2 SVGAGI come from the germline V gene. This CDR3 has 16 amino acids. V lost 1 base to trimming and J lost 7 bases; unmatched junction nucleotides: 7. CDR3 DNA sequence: TGTGCCAGCAGTTACTTTTTCGGGACAGGGGAGAATGAGCAGTTCTTC. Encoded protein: CASSYFFGTGENEQFF.

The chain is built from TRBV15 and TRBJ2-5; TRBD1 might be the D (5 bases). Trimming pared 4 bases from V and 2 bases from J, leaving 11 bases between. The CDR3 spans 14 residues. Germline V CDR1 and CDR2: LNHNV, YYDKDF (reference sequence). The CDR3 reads CATSKAGIQETQYF. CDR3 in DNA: TGTGCCACCAGCAAAGCAGGGATTCAAGAGACCCAGTACTTC.

The CDR3 spells CASSGGQLYEQYF. The CDR3 DNA sequence: TGTGCCAGCAGCGGGGGACAGCTCTACGAGCAGTACTTC. The chain is built from TRBV5-6 and TRBJ2-7; the match to TRBD1 covers 7 bases. The CDR3 loop spans 13 amino acids. The trim removed 4 bases at V and 3 bases at J, leaving 4 bases unmatched. Germline CDR1 SGHDT, CDR2 YYEEEE.

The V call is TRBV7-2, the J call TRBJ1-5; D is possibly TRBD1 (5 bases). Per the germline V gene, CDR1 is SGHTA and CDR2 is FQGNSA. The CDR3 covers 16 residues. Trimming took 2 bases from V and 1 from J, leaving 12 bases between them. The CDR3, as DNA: TGTGCCAGCAGCTTAAGGTTGGGACGAAGCAATCAGCCCCAGCATTTT. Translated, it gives CASSLRLGRSNQPQHF.

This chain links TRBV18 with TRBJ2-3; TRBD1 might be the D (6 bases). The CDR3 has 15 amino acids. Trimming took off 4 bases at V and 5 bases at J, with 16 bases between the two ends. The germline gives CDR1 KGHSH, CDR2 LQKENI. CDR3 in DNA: TGTGCCAGCTCACGGGACAACGCGAATGGAGATACGCAGTATTTT. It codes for CASSRDNANGDTQYF. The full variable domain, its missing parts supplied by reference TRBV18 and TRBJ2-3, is NAGVMQNPRHLVRRRGQEARLRCSPMKGHSHVYWYRQLPEEGLKFMVYLQKENIIDESGMPKERFSAEFPKEGPSILRIQQVVRGDSAAYFCASSRDNANGDTQYFGPGTRLTVL.

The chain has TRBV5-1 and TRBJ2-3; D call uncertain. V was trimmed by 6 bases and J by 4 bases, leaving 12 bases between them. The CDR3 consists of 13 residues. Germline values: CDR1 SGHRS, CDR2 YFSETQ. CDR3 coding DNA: TGCGCCAGCACAACCCAGAGTGCAGATACGCAGTATTTT. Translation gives CASTTQSADTQYF.

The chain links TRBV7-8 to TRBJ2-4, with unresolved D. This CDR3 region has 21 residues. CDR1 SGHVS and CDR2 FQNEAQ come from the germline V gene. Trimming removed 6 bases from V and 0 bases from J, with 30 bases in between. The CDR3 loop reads CASSPYRVGGISPLAKNIQYF. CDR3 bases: TGTGCCAGCAGTCCATACCGGGTGGGCGGAATAAGTCCACTAGCCAAAAACATTCAGTACTTC.

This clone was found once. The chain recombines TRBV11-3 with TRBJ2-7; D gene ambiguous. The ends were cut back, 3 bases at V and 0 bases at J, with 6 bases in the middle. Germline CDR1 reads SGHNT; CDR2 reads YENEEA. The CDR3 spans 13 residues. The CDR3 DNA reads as TGTGCCAGCAGCTTTCCCAGCTCCTACGAGCAGTACTTC. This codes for CASSFPSSYEQYF.

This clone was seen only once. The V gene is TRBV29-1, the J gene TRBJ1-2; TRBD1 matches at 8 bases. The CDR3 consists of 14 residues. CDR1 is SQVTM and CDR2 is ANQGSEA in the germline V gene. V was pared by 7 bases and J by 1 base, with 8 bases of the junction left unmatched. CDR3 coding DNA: TGCAGCGACCCCGGGACAGGAGATAACTATGGCTACACCTTC. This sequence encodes CSDPGTGDNYGYTF.